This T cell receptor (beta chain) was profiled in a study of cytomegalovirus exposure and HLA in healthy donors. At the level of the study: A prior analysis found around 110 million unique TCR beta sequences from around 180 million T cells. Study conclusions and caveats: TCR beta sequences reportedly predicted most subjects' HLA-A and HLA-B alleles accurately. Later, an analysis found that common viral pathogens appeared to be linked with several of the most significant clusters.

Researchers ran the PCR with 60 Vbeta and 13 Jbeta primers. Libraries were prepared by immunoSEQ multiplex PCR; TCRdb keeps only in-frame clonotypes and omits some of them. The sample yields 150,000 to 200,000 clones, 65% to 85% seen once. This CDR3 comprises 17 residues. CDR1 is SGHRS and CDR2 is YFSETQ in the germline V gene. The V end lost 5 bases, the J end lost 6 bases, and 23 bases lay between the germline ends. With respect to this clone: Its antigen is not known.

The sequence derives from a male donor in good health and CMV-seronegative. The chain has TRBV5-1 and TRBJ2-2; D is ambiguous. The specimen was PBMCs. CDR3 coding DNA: TGCGCCAGCAGGCGTTCCCAGCACGAGACAAGTGCCGGGGAGCTGTTTTTT. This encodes CASRRSQHETSAGELFF.